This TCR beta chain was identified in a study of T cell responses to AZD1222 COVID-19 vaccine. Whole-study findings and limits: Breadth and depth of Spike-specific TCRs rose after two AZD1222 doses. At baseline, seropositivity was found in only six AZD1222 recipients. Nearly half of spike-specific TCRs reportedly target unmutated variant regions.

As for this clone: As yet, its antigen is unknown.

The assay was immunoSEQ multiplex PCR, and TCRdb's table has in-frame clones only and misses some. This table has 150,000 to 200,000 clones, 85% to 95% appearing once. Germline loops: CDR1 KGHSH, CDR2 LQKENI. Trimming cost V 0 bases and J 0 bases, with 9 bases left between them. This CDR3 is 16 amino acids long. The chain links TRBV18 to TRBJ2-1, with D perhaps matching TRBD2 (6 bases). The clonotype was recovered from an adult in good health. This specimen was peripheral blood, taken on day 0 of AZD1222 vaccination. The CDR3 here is CASSPPASASYNEQFF. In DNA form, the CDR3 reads TGTGCCAGCTCACCACCGGCTAGCGCCTCCTACAATGAGCAGTTCTTC.